This section outlines one T cell receptor (beta chain) sequence together with its context. Its antigen is unknown. TCRdb re-derived calls from the reads in MiXCR, one entry per CDR3 protein. Among about 740,000 distinct CDR3 sequences listed, roughly 36% were seen once. This entry belongs to a study of T cell repertoires in cytomegalovirus infection. CDR3 size: 13 residues. V lost 5 bases, J lost 6 bases, and 8 bases lay in between. Germline assignment: CDR1 SNHLY and CDR2 FYNNEI. This receptor was identified in a human donor in good health (CMV status not recorded). Some clones in this sample may be carry-over from other donors' samples. This chain connects TRBV2 to TRBJ1-6; D is unresolved. Specimen: cultured PBMCs, collected from culture after CMV antigen stimulation. CDR3 residues: CASSLTSNSPLHF. CDR3 nucleotide sequence: TGTGCCAGCAGTCTCACCTCTAATTCACCCCTCCACTTT.